A selection of T cell receptor beta chains follows, all from one sample in a study of T cells in Graves' hyperthyroidism and ophthalmopathy. TCRdb re-derived calls from the multiplex PCR reads in MiXCR, one entry per CDR3 protein. The sample contains approximately 370,000 distinct CDR3 sequences, 15% of which appear only once. Material: blood. Every receptor here comes from a woman in her 30s with Graves' hyperthyroidism. Each CDR3 is given with its conserved first and last residue. A D gene is named only where the DNA matches it firmly. Clone size is given for some rows only: seen once, a few or many times, or a class if the clone is expanded.

abundance: NA; j_gene: TRBJ2-3; v_gene: TRBV15; d_gene: NA; CDR3nt: TGTGCCACCAGCATCCAGGGAACAGATACGCAGTATTTT; CDR3aa: CATSIQGTDTQYF
abundance: few; j_gene: TRBJ1-2; v_gene: TRBV5-8; d_gene: TRBD1; CDR3nt: TGTGCCAGCAGCTCTCAATTAGGACAGGGGCTAGGCTACACCTTC; CDR3aa: CASSSQLGQGLGYTF
abundance: few; j_gene: TRBJ2-7; v_gene: TRBV29-1; d_gene: NA; CDR3nt: TGCAGCGTGTGGGTAGCAGCCTACGAGCAGTACTTC; CDR3aa: CSVWVAAYEQYF
abundance: few; j_gene: TRBJ1-1; v_gene: TRBV19; d_gene: NA; CDR3nt: TGTGCCAGTAGTATAATGGGGGCCGGTGAAGCTTTCTTT; CDR3aa: CASSIMGAGEAFF
abundance: NA; j_gene: TRBJ2-4; v_gene: TRBV9; d_gene: NA; CDR3nt: TGTGCCAGCAGCGCCTGGCAAGATCCGGGAAACATTCAGTACTTC; CDR3aa: CASSAWQDPGNIQYF
abundance: many; j_gene: TRBJ1-1; v_gene: TRBV5-1; d_gene: NA; CDR3nt: TGCGCCAGCAGCTCTGGGACTGACTACACTGAAGCTTTCTTT; CDR3aa: CASSSGTDYTEAFF
abundance: many; j_gene: TRBJ1-2; v_gene: TRBV28; d_gene: NA; CDR3nt: TGTGCCAGCAGTCTTCCCTTGCAGGGCCGACCTGGCTACACCTTC; CDR3aa: CASSLPLQGRPGYTF
abundance: NA; j_gene: TRBJ2-7; v_gene: TRBV6-1; d_gene: NA; CDR3nt: TGTGCCAGCAGACGAGGGGACAAGATCTCCTACGAGCAGTACTTC; CDR3aa: CASRRGDKISYEQYF
abundance: NA; j_gene: TRBJ2-7; v_gene: TRBV9; d_gene: TRBD2; CDR3nt: TGTGCCAGCAGCGCCCCAGGACTAGCGGGAGGGTTCAACGAGCAGTACTTC; CDR3aa: CASSAPGLAGGFNEQYF
abundance: NA; j_gene: TRBJ2-2; v_gene: TRBV20-1; d_gene: TRBD2; CDR3nt: TGCAGTGCTAAAGCGGGAGGGTCCACCGGGGAGCTGTTTTTT; CDR3aa: CSAKAGGSTGELFF
abundance: NA; j_gene: TRBJ1-2; v_gene: TRBV4-1; d_gene: TRBD1; CDR3nt: TGCGCCAGCAGCCGGGGACAGGCCAATAATGGCTACACCTTC; CDR3aa: CASSRGQANNGYTF
abundance: many; j_gene: TRBJ2-3; v_gene: TRBV7-2; d_gene: TRBD2; CDR3nt: TGTGCCAGCAGCGTAGCGGGAGGAGGTACAGATACGCAGTATTTT; CDR3aa: CASSVAGGGTDTQYF
abundance: NA; j_gene: TRBJ2-1; v_gene: TRBV6-1; d_gene: NA; CDR3nt: TGTGCCAGCAGTGGATCCTTGGGGGATGAGCAGTTCTTC; CDR3aa: CASSGSLGDEQFF